The next 21 T cell receptor beta chains were all read from a single sample in a study of cytomegalovirus exposure and HLA in healthy donors (dated by TCRdb to the late 2010s). Libraries were built with the immunoSEQ multiplex PCR assay. For the multiplex PCR, a mixture combining 60 forward primers for TCR Vbeta segments and 13 reverse primers for TCR Jbeta segments was used. TCRdb took over this immuneACCESS table, retaining in-frame rearrangements with V and J assigned. Such tables are incomplete; in checked studies, under half of the missing clones stem from an unresolved V gene, and the remainder is unexplained. This sample gives around 130,000 clones in total; around 67% of them show up just once. The ten largest clones represent more than 2% of the sample. The material sequenced was PBMCs. The source of these receptors is a woman aged 40 to 50 in good health and CMV-seropositive.

This clone was detected a few times. V and J are TRBV4-1 and TRBJ2-5; D may be TRBD1 (5 bases). From germline, CDR1 is MGHRA and CDR2 YSYEKL. V was pared by 4 bases and J by 0 bases, with 6 bases between. This CDR3 is 13 amino acids long. The CDR3 nucleotides are TGCGCCAGCAGCCCAGGGTACCAAGAGACCCAGTACTTC. Protein product: CASSPGYQETQYF.

The rearrangement joins TRBV2 to TRBJ1-5; 9 bases line up with TRBD1. With 6 bases clipped from V and 2 bases from J, the junction kept 5 bases outside the gene matches. Germline V lookup: CDR1 SNHLY, CDR2 FYNNEI. The CDR3 has 15 amino acids. The CDR3 DNA follows: TGTGCCAGCAGGGACAGGGGAATGCGCAATCAGCCCCAGCATTTT. Residues: CASRDRGMRNQPQHF. The full variable domain, rest sourced from reference TRBV2 and TRBJ1-5, is EPEVTQTPSHQVTQMGQEVILRCVPISNHLYFYWYRQILGQKVEFLVSFYNNEISEKSEIFDDQFSVERPDGSNFTLKIRSTKLEDSAMYFCASRDRGMRNQPQHFGDGTRLSIL.

The chain joins TRBV28 to TRBJ2-5, with D tentatively TRBD1 (6 bases). The end of the DNA is better explained by TRBJ2-7, so the J call may be wrong. CDR3 size: 13 residues. The germline V gene has CDR1 MDHEN and CDR2 SYDVKM. CDR3 DNA sequence: TGTGCCAGCAGCTACAGGGTCGCCTACGAGCAGTACTTC. Its translation is CASSYRVAYEQYF.

The chain has TRBV19 and TRBJ2-3, with 12 bases identical to TRBD2. The CDR3 is 20 residues long. The junction had 16 bases not matched to a gene; V was cut back by 5 bases and J by 1 base. Germline V gene sequence: CDR1 LNHDA, CDR2 SQIVND (reference sequence). CDR3 DNA sequence: TGTGCCAGTAGTGCGAATCCGACTAGCGGGAGACCCCGACGCACAGATACGCAGTATTTT. Protein: CASSANPTSGRPRRTDTQYF.

The chain couples TRBV7-9 to TRBJ1-2; D gene ambiguous. The CDR3 length is 11 residues. Per the germline V gene, CDR1 is SEHNR and CDR2 is FQNEAQ (reference sequence). V gave up 4 bases and J gave up 8 bases, with 8 bases separating them. DNA for the CDR3: TGTGCCAGCAGCTCCAAGAGCGGCTACACCTTC. This encodes CASSSKSGYTF.

The chain employs TRBV21-1 and TRBJ2-7; TRBD1, the table's D call, was not compared with the DNA. TRBV21-1 is shown as a pseudogene. The CDR3 totals 13 residues. CDR3 sequence reads: CASRDIKAYEQYF. The CDR3 region has the DNA TGTGCCAGCAGGGACATAAAAGCCTACGAGCAGTACTTC.

J is TRBJ1-4 and V is TRBV11-2; D perhaps matches TRBD1 (5 bases). CDR3 length equals 16 residues. Germline CDR1 reads SGHAT; CDR2 reads FQNNGV. V lost 4 bases and J 5 bases, leaving 17 bases between the germline ends. The CDR3 DNA reads as TGTGCCAGCAGCTCGAACCGGGGGAGGCCCAATGAAAAACTGTTTTTT. Amino acids: CASSSNRGRPNEKLFF.

With respect to this clone: This same CDR3 is encoded by further DNA sequences in the sample. The chain has TRBV7-6 and TRBJ2-1; tentative D call: TRBD2 (5 bases). Germline assignment: CDR1 SGHVS and CDR2 FNYEAQ. The V end was cut by 5 bases, the J end by 5 bases, with 19 bases between. The CDR3 consists of 16 residues. As DNA, the CDR3 is TGTGCCAGCAGCCCTCGGGGTAGTGGACTGAACAATGAGCAGTTCTTC. It yields the protein CASSPRGSGLNNEQFF.

CDR3 in DNA: TGCGCCAGCAGCCCTGCAGATTATGGCTACACCTTC. The encoded protein is CASSPADYGYTF. The chain recombines TRBV5-1 with TRBJ1-2, with D unclear. CDR1 is SGHRS, CDR2 YFSETQ, per germline. V was clipped by 4 bases and J by 5 bases, with 9 bases between them. This CDR3 is built from 12 residues.

Within the sample, this clone is medium-sized (0.01 to 0.1%). CDR3 DNA: TGTGCCAGCAGCCAAGGCGGGGGCCCCTGGTACGAGCAGTACTTC. Protein: CASSQGGGPWYEQYF. V is TRBV14 and J is TRBJ2-7, with TRBD2 as a possible D gene (7 bases). The CDR3 spans 15 residues. Trimming removed 1 base at V and 4 bases at J, with 14 bases between. Germline CDR1 reads SGHDN; CDR2 reads FVKESK. Together with reference TRBV14 and TRBJ2-7, the CDR3 gives the full variable domain: EAGVTQFPSHSVIEKGQTVTLRCDPISGHDNLYWYRRVMGKEIKFLLHFVKESKQDESGMPNNRFLAERTGGTYSTLKVQPAELEDSGVYFCASSQGGGPWYEQYFGPGTRLTVT.

This clone was seen a single time. The rearrangement joins TRBV13 to TRBJ1-5, with a possible D match to TRBD1 (5 bases). Trimming pared 0 bases from V and 2 bases from J, leaving 17 bases between. CDR3 length: 18 amino acids. Germline lookup yields CDR1 PRHDT and CDR2 FYEKMQ (reference sequence). For the CDR3, the DNA is TGTGCCAGCAGCTTAGGCAGTCTAGGGGTTTTGGGCAATCAGCCCCAGCATTTT. This codes for CASSLGSLGVLGNQPQHF.

The chain links TRBV13 to TRBJ2-5; TRBD1 matches 9 bases. The better agreement between TRBJ2-7 and the DNA end casts doubt on the J call. Germline lookup yields CDR1 PRHDT and CDR2 FYEKMQ (reference sequence). The CDR3 covers 15 residues. CDR3 DNA sequence: TGTGCCAGCAGCAGAGGGGACAGGGATCGTCACGAGCAGTACTTC. The encoded protein is CASSRGDRDRHEQYF.

A few counts support this clone. The chain uses TRBV4-2 and TRBJ1-1, with D possibly being TRBD1 (5 bases). This CDR3 is 13 amino acids long. The V and J ends lost 1 base and 7 bases respectively, with 10 bases between them. Germline V lookup: CDR1 LGHNA, CDR2 YNFKEQ. The CDR3 here is CASSQGWGVEAFF. The CDR3 region has the DNA TGTGCCAGCAGCCAAGGGTGGGGGGTTGAAGCTTTCTTT.

The chain joins TRBV18 to TRBJ2-3; D remains unclear. Germline CDR1 KGHSH, CDR2 LQKENI. V was cut by 0 bases and J by 2 bases, with 3 bases left in between. The CDR3 sequence is 13 residues long. CDR3 amino acids: CASSPPATDTQYF. CDR3 in DNA: TGTGCCAGCTCACCACCGGCCACAGATACGCAGTATTTT.

The chain combines TRBV6-1 with TRBJ1-5; TRBD1 aligns across 7 bases. V lost 7 bases, J lost 2 bases, and 8 bases stayed unmatched. In germline, CDR1 is MNHNS, CDR2 SASEGT. CDR3 size: 15 residues. For the CDR3, the DNA is TGTGCCAGCATATCCCCAGGGACAGGCAATCAGCCCCAGCATTTT. It encodes CASISPGTGNQPQHF.

This sequence joins TRBV7-8 and TRBJ2-7; TRBD1 aligns across 7 bases. Germline CDR1 reads SGHVS; CDR2 reads FQNEAQ. The CDR3 totals 15 residues. The J segment lost 1 base and the V segment lost 3 bases, leaving 6 bases of the junction unmatched. The CDR3 sequence: CASSFGQVGSYEQYF. The CDR3 region has the DNA TGTGCCAGCAGCTTCGGACAGGTGGGGTCCTACGAGCAGTACTTC.

This chain links TRBV6-6 with TRBJ2-6; 8 nucleotides agree with TRBD2. The CDR3 covers 15 residues. V was clipped by 11 bases and J by 4 bases; unmatched bases: 10. The germline V gene has CDR1 MNHNY and CDR2 SVGAGI (reference sequence). Written as DNA, the CDR3 is TGTGCCCCTCGGGGGGGCGACCGGGGGGCCAACGTCCTGACTTTC. Amino acid sequence: CAPRGGDRGANVLTF.

Concerning this clone itself: The junction shows a germline mismatch at one end, possibly a read error. V is TRBV7-9 and J is TRBJ1-5; tentatively, D is TRBD1 (6 bases). Germline V lookup: CDR1 SEHNR, CDR2 FQNEAQ (reference sequence). CDR3 length: 16 amino acids. CDR3 sequence (DNA): TGTGCCAGCGGCTTAGTTAGGGGGACAAACAATCAGCCCCAGCATTTT. Translated, it gives CASGLVRGTNNQPQHF.

CDR3 DNA sequence: TGTGCCAGCAGCCTATCCGACGCCCCCGGGGCTGAAGCTTTCTTT. This codes for CASSLSDAPGAEAFF. The chain combines TRBV7-9 with TRBJ1-1; no reliable D call. CDR1 is SEHNR, CDR2 FQNEAQ, per germline (reference sequence). CDR3 length equals 15 residues. The ends were cut back, 5 bases at V and 6 bases at J, with 19 bases in the middle.

This clone was counted a few times. This chain uses TRBV5-1 with TRBJ2-6; D unresolved. V was clipped by 0 bases and J by 0 bases, with 4 bases between them. There are 15 residues in the CDR3. The germline gives CDR1 SGHRS, CDR2 YFSETQ. CDR3 sequence: CASSLGGSGANVLTF. The DNA for the CDR3 is TGCGCCAGCAGCTTGGGAGGCTCTGGGGCCAACGTCCTGACTTTC.

This clone was counted between two and nine times. CDR3 in amino acids: CASSLRGTGGLAGNTIYF. DNA of the CDR3: TGTGCCAGCAGCCTCAGAGGGACAGGGGGCCTGGCAGGAAACACCATATATTTT. The chain carries TRBV27 and TRBJ1-3, with TRBD1 matching 12 bases. J gave up 4 bases and V 6 bases, and 13 bases lay outside the gene matches. CDR1 and CDR2 (germline): MNHEY, SMNVEV (reference sequence). The CDR3 length is 18 residues.